These 32 T cell receptor beta chains share one sample of origin, sequenced in a study of T cells in Graves' hyperthyroidism and ophthalmopathy. TCR beta CDR3 region amplification was performed from RNA transcripts. The HTBI primer set was used in a first-round RT-PCR of the TCR CDR3. TCRdb independently ran MiXCR on the multiplex PCR reads; one entry per CDR3 protein. The sample consists of about 360,000 distinct CDR3 sequences, less than 15% of them appearing once. The sequenced material came from blood. These receptors were collected from a woman aged 18-29 years with Graves' hyperthyroidism.

Many counts were recorded for this clonotype. The gene calls are TRBV7-2 and TRBJ2-3; no clear D gene. In germline, CDR1 is SGHTA, CDR2 FQGNSA. The CDR3 is 12 residues long. Trimming removed 5 bases from V and 9 bases from J, with 12 bases in between. The CDR3 DNA sequence: TGTGCCAGCAGCCCTTTTCTTGGGACGCAGTATTTT. Translating gives CASSPFLGTQYF.

This clonotype has a count of ten or more. V is TRBV7-3 and J is TRBJ1-1, with 7 nucleotides matching TRBD1. The CDR3 spans 15 residues. Germline lookup yields CDR1 SGHTA and CDR2 FQGTGA. V lost 5 bases to trimming and J lost 6 bases; unmatched junction nucleotides: 12. The CDR3 coding sequence is TGTGCCAGCAGCCAACAACAGGGGATCGGCGCTGAAGCTTTCTTT. It codes for CASSQQQGIGAEAFF.

V usage is TRBV30 and J usage is TRBJ2-5; TRBD2 matches 7 bases. The length of the CDR3 is 12 residues. CDR1 is GTSNPN and CDR2 is SVGIG in the germline V gene (reference sequence). The J segment lost 10 bases and the V segment lost 2 bases, leaving 7 bases of the junction unmatched. The CDR3 sequence: CAWSTSAGLQYF. CDR3 DNA sequence: TGTGCCTGGAGTACATCAGCGGGACTCCAGTACTTC.

Note on this clonotype: A read error may account for a junction end that differs from germline. V and J are TRBV7-7 and TRBJ2-2, with 12 nucleotides matching TRBD2. This CDR3 region has 17 residues. Germline loops: CDR1 SSHAT, CDR2 FNYEAQ (reference sequence). CDR3 sequence: CASSTTSGGMNTGELFF. The CDR3 coding sequence is TGTGCTAGCAGCACAACTAGCGGGGGGATGAACACCGGGGAGCTGTTTTTT.

This clonotype was counted a single time. This chain joins TRBV9 and TRBJ2-1; D gene uncertain. The J call is doubtful: the DNA matches TRBJ2-7 better. Germline V gene lookup returns CDR1 SGDLS and CDR2 YYNGEE. The length of the CDR3 is 14 residues. In DNA, the CDR3 is TGTGCCAGCAGCTCAGACGGGCTCCACAATGAGCAGTACTTC. Protein: CASSSDGLHNEQYF.

This clonotype was found a few times. This chain joins TRBV27 and TRBJ2-6, with D uncertain. This CDR3 contains 15 residues. Germline CDR1 is MNHEY and CDR2 is SMNVEV (reference sequence). V dropped 7 bases and J dropped 0 bases, with 10 bases sitting between them. As DNA, the CDR3 is TGTGCCAGCAAACCGACCCGCTCTGGGGCCAACGTCCTGACTTTC. Translated: CASKPTRSGANVLTF.

As concerns this clonotype: This may arise from a read error, as a much more abundant clone is one base away. The chain has TRBV6-9 and TRBJ2-5; D gene uncertain. CDR1 is MNHGY, CDR2 SVAAGI, per germline. V gave up 4 bases and J gave up 5 bases, with 11 bases separating them. There are 13 residues in the CDR3. The CDR3 sequence: CASSFTIRETQYF. In DNA, the CDR3 is TGTGCCAGCAGTTTTACGATAAGGGAGACCCAGTACTTC.

Ten or more counts support this clonotype. The chain is built from TRBV20-1 and TRBJ2-3, with D possibly being TRBD2 (6 bases). V was clipped by 3 bases and J by 3 bases, with 19 bases between them. Germline V CDR1 and CDR2: DFQATT, SNEGSKA (reference sequence). The CDR3 has 16 amino acids. The CDR3 is CSASASLAPGTDTQYF. DNA of the CDR3: TGCAGTGCTAGCGCGTCCCTAGCGCCGGGGACAGATACGCAGTATTTT.

Only a few counts were recorded for this clonotype. The genes are TRBV2 and TRBJ2-1; 8 bases map to TRBD2. V lost 8 bases to trimming and J lost 7 bases; unmatched junction nucleotides: 16. Germline V gene lookup returns CDR1 SNHLY and CDR2 FYNNEI. The CDR3 contains 16 residues. The CDR3 reads CASWHEGGSSGNEQFF. As DNA, the CDR3 is TGTGCCAGCTGGCACGAGGGGGGGTCTAGCGGGAATGAGCAGTTCTTC.

At least ten counts were recorded for this clonotype. This rearrangement joins TRBV7-2 to TRBJ2-5; 9 nucleotides agree with TRBD1. Germline CDR1 is SGHTA and CDR2 is FQGNSA. The CDR3 loop spans 16 amino acids. Trimming cost V 3 bases and J 3 bases; bases outside gene matches: 8. The CDR3 region is CASSFPRTGGEETQYF. The CDR3 nucleotides read TGTGCCAGCAGCTTTCCCCGTACAGGGGGCGAAGAGACCCAGTACTTC.

This sequence joins TRBV3-1 and TRBJ1-2; D not resolved. Trimming left V 6 bases short and J 4 bases short, with 9 bases between. The length of the CDR3 is 12 residues. The germline CDR1 and CDR2 sequences are LGHDT and YNNKEL (reference sequence). CDR3 DNA sequence: TGTGCCAGCAGTTTAAGGCTCTATGGCTACACCTTC. It is translated as CASSLRLYGYTF. Full variable domain (missing parts from reference TRBV3-1 and TRBJ1-2): DTAVSQTPKYLVTQMGNDKSIKCEQNLGHDTMYWYKQDSKKFLKIMFSYNNKELIINETVPNRFSPKSPDKAHLNLHINSLELGDSAVYFCASSLRLYGYTFGSGTRLTVV.

This clonotype was counted at least ten times. This chain uses TRBV6-5 with TRBJ2-3; D not certain. V lost 0 bases to trimming and J lost 2 bases, with 12 bases between them. The CDR3 contains 16 residues. The germline CDR1 and CDR2 sequences are MNHEY and SVGAGI. This CDR3 reads CASSYSIGRHTDTQYF. In nucleotides, the CDR3 is TGTGCCAGCAGTTACTCGATCGGGCGGCACACAGATACGCAGTATTTT.

This chain connects TRBV20-1 to TRBJ2-3; TRBD2 agrees at 8 bases. The CDR3 consists of 12 residues. V lost 8 bases and J lost 2; bases outside the gene matches: 3. Germline V lookup: CDR1 DFQATT, CDR2 SNEGSKA (reference sequence). The CDR3 spells CSQREPTDTQYF. The CDR3 bases are TGCAGTCAGCGGGAGCCCACAGATACGCAGTATTTT.

Many counts were recorded for this clonotype. The chain employs TRBV6-2 or TRBV6-3 and TRBJ2-2; 15 bases agree with TRBD2. The germline V gene encodes CDR1 MNHEY and CDR2 SVGEGT. V trimming: 5 bases; J trimming: 6 bases; junction bases outside the gene matches: 13. This CDR3 region has 19 residues. The CDR3 sequence: CASSRLRGTSGRSAGELFF. The CDR3 nucleotides read TGTGCCAGCAGTCGCCTTCGAGGGACTAGCGGGAGGTCGGCCGGGGAGCTGTTTTTT.

The chain has TRBV27 and TRBJ2-1; 10 nucleotides line up with TRBD2. V trimming: 4 bases; J trimming: 1 base; junction bases outside the gene matches: 7. The CDR3 length is 17 residues. CDR1 MNHEY and CDR2 SMNVEV come from the germline V gene (reference sequence). Here the CDR3 DNA reads TGTGCCAGCAGTTCCCTAGCGGGAGTCCCGTCCTACAATGAGCAGTTCTTC. Translated, it gives CASSSLAGVPSYNEQFF.

This clonotype was detected many times. The chain employs TRBV10-1 and TRBJ1-1, with 7 bases matching TRBD1. Germline V gene data show CDR1 as WNHNN and CDR2 as SYGVQD (reference sequence). CDR3 length: 15 residues. Unmatched junction bases numbered 7, after V lost 6 bases and J lost 0 bases. CDR3 in amino acids: CASRKDRAMNTEAFF. In nucleotides, the CDR3 is TGCGCCAGCAGGAAAGACAGGGCCATGAACACTGAAGCTTTCTTT.

In its sample, this clonotype was seen many times. This chain uses TRBV12-3 or TRBV12-4 with TRBJ2-3, with 8 bases matching TRBD2. The CDR3 has 14 amino acids. The V segment lost 3 bases and the J segment 3 bases; nucleotides outside the gene matches: 2. CDR3 nucleotides: TGTGCCAGCAGTTTGGGCGGGAGGACAGATACGCAGTATTTT. Translated: CASSLGGRTDTQYF.

The rearrangement uses TRBV5-6 and TRBJ2-7; D gene uncertain. Trimming stripped 1 base from V and 3 bases from J, with 14 bases between. The CDR3 contains 15 residues. In germline, CDR1 is SGHDT, CDR2 YYEEEE. The CDR3 is CASSLLGPPGYEQYF. The CDR3 DNA sequence: TGTGCCAGCAGCTTGCTCGGGCCCCCAGGCTACGAGCAGTACTTC.

This clonotype was seen more than once but under ten times. It may be a read error: a sequence one base away is much more abundant. The rearrangement joins TRBV28 to TRBJ2-3; TRBD2 matches 9 bases. Germline V gene sequence: CDR1 MDHEN, CDR2 SYDVKM. This CDR3 is 17 amino acids long. The CDR3 DNA reads TGTGTCAGCAGTTTCCGCGAATGGCGGGGGGGCGCATATACGCAGTATTTT. It translates to CVSSFREWRGGAYTQYF. The whole variable domain, filled in from reference TRBV28 and TRBJ2-3, reads DVKVTQSSRYLVKRTGEKVFLECVQDMDHENMFWYRQDPGLGLRLIYFSYDVKMKEKGDIPEGYSVSREKKERFSLILESASTNQTSMYLCVSSFREWRGGAYTQYFGPGTRLTVL.

The rearrangement joins TRBV4-1 to TRBJ1-2, with a weak D call TRBD1 (5 bases). There are 11 residues in the CDR3. In germline, CDR1 is MGHRA, CDR2 YSYEKL. Trimming pared 8 bases from V and 8 bases from J, leaving 12 bases between. The CDR3 sequence: CASRDGGGYTF. The CDR3 DNA reads TGCGCCAGCCGGGACGGCGGGGGCTACACCTTC.

In this sample, this clonotype turned up many times. In DNA form, the CDR3 reads TGTGCCAGCAGTTTAGACACCACAGATACGCAGTATTTT. Translated, it gives CASSLDTTDTQYF. The chain carries TRBV28 and TRBJ2-3; no reliable D call. The V gene's germline CDR1 is MDHEN and CDR2 SYDVKM. This CDR3 is 13 amino acids long. V was trimmed by 2 bases and J by 2 bases, leaving 5 bases between them. The full variable domain, completed using reference TRBV28 and TRBJ2-3, is DVKVTQSSRYLVKRTGEKVFLECVQDMDHENMFWYRQDPGLGLRLIYFSYDVKMKEKGDIPEGYSVSREKKERFSLILESASTNQTSMYLCASSLDTTDTQYFGPGTRLTVL.

This clonotype occurred a few times. V usage is TRBV30 and J usage is TRBJ2-1; TRBD1 matches 10 bases. V lost 2 bases to trimming and J lost 8 bases; unmatched junction nucleotides: 9. The V gene's germline CDR1 is GTSNPN and CDR2 SVGIG (reference sequence). The CDR3 runs to 15 residues. This CDR3 is CAWSQTGGPVDEQFF. The CDR3 region has the DNA TGTGCCTGGAGTCAGACAGGGGGCCCTGTGGATGAGCAGTTCTTC.

This clonotype has ten or more counts. The chain links TRBV6-2 or TRBV6-3 to TRBJ2-7; D gene unclear. With 2 bases removed from V and 4 bases from J, the gap between germline ends came to 24 bases. There are 18 residues in the CDR3. Looked up from germline, CDR1 is MNHEY and CDR2 is SVGEGT. The CDR3 DNA sequence: TGTGCCAGCAGTTACGGACCGAACCGAGGACCTGCCCTATACGAGCAGTACTTC. Translating gives CASSYGPNRGPALYEQYF.

This clonotype was picked up many times. The chain couples TRBV28 to TRBJ2-4, with no clear D. The V end lost 1 base, the J end lost 0 bases, and 10 bases lay between the germline ends. Per the germline V gene, CDR1 is MDHEN and CDR2 is SYDVKM. There are 16 residues in the CDR3. CDR3 loop: CASSLFAGQAKNIQYF. In DNA form, the CDR3 reads TGTGCCAGCAGTTTATTTGCAGGTCAAGCCAAAAACATTCAGTACTTC.

This clonotype was recorded many times. The genes are TRBV20-1 and TRBJ2-3; 8 bases are shared with TRBD2. The V and J ends lost 6 bases and 7 bases, in that order; junction bases with no gene match: 15. Germline CDR1 DFQATT, CDR2 SNEGSKA (reference sequence). The CDR3 is 15 residues long. CDR3 coding DNA: TGCAGTGCCAGGGAGGGGAGCGGGGGCTCCCATACGCAGTATTTT. It encodes CSAREGSGGSHTQYF.

The chain joins TRBV4-1 to TRBJ2-4; no clear D gene. CDR1 and CDR2 from the germline V gene are MGHRA and YSYEKL. CDR3 size: 18 residues. V lost 1 base and J 0 bases, leaving 16 bases between the germline ends. The DNA for the CDR3 is TGCGCCAGCAGCCAAGGGCGCGGAGTAGTCCTAGCCAAAAACATTCAGTACTTC. It is translated as CASSQGRGVVLAKNIQYF.

In its sample, this clonotype was seen many times. The CDR3 DNA follows: TGTGCCAGCAGCGTTCATACCGGGGTCGACTACGAGCAGTACTTC. Its translation is CASSVHTGVDYEQYF. This chain joins TRBV7-2 and TRBJ2-7, with a tentative D call TRBD2 (5 bases). The CDR3 runs 15 residues. From germline, CDR1 is SGHTA and CDR2 FQGNSA. Deletions cut 5 bases from V and 3 bases from J, with 17 bases between.

There are many counts of this clonotype. V and J are TRBV7-2 and TRBJ2-3; D not resolved. CDR1 is SGHTA, CDR2 FQGNSA, per germline. The CDR3 runs 16 residues. The ends were cut back, 6 bases at V and 7 bases at J, with 23 bases in the middle. The chain's CDR3 is CASSSPLRSPTNTQYF. The DNA for the CDR3 is TGTGCCAGCAGTTCACCTCTGCGGAGCCCCACCAATACGCAGTATTTT.

V gene TRBV6-6 combines with J gene TRBJ2-1, with TRBD2 matching 8 bases. Germline V lookup: CDR1 MNHNY, CDR2 SVGAGI (reference sequence). The CDR3 loop spans 16 amino acids. The junction had 9 bases not matched to a gene; V was cut back by 0 bases and J by 8 bases. CDR3 nucleotides: TGTGCCAGCAGTTACTCGACGGGGGGGCCGTTTGATGAGCAGTTCTTC. Translation: CASSYSTGGPFDEQFF.

This clonotype showed up many times. The chain is built from TRBV3-1 and TRBJ1-1; weak D call: TRBD1 (5 bases). CDR1 LGHDT and CDR2 YNNKEL come from the germline V gene (reference sequence). The CDR3 has 15 residues. Trimming took off 4 bases at V and 1 base at J, with 13 bases between the two ends. CDR3 nucleotide sequence: TGTGCCAGCAGCCCGTTCAGGGAGGGGAACACTGAAGCTTTCTTT. Protein sequence: CASSPFREGNTEAFF.

This clonotype was seen at least ten times. The chain combines TRBV28 with TRBJ2-1; D ambiguous. This CDR3 has 14 residues. V lost 5 bases and J lost 2, with 10 bases in between. Germline CDR1 reads MDHEN; CDR2 reads SYDVKM. The CDR3: CASSQLDPYNEQFF. CDR3 sequence (DNA): TGTGCCAGCAGTCAACTTGACCCCTACAATGAGCAGTTCTTC.

This clonotype was seen repeatedly, ten times or more. This chain uses TRBV3-1 with TRBJ2-3; D gene ambiguous. Trimming removed 2 bases from V and 4 bases from J, with 7 bases in between. This CDR3 spans 13 amino acids. CDR1 LGHDT and CDR2 YNNKEL come from the germline V gene (reference sequence). The DNA for the CDR3 is TGTGCCAGCAGCCAACGGGCAGCAGATACGCAGTATTTT. This translates into CASSQRAADTQYF.